The 30 T cell receptor beta chains reported below all come from one sample, sequenced in a study of early T cells in non-severe SARS-CoV-2 infection (dated by TCRdb to the early 2020s). Library preparation was by 5' RACE. Sequencing was carried out with a NextSeq 500. TCRdb took the public reads, trimmed them with fastp at Q25, ran MiXCR for clone calling and kept in-frame beta chains. Each CDR3 protein gets just one entry, which takes the most common genes and DNA from the rows behind it. The sample data list roughly 35,000 distinct CDR3 sequences, and approximately 5.3% of these were observed just once. The ten biggest clones cover about 32% of the sample. Sequences were obtained from whole blood. These receptor sequences come from an adult who was a healthcare worker with PCR-confirmed SARS-CoV-2 infection or an uninfected control (not recorded which).

Many counts were recorded for this clonotype. This rearrangement joins TRBV19 to TRBJ2-5, with D hard to call. In germline, CDR1 is LNHDA, CDR2 SQIVND (reference sequence). The CDR3 spans 15 residues. The V end was cut by 3 bases, the J end by 0 bases, with 11 bases between. DNA of the CDR3: TGTGCCAGTAGTATGGGCAGTAAGTACCAAGAGACCCAGTACTTC. Protein: CASSMGSKYQETQYF.

This clonotype was counted only a few times. V is TRBV20-1 and J is TRBJ2-3; D not resolved. The CDR3 contains 13 residues. Germline CDR1 is DFQATT and CDR2 is SNEGSKA (reference sequence). With 5 bases removed from V and 4 bases from J, the gap between germline ends came to 13 bases. CDR3 sequence: CSALKGEADTQYF. DNA for the CDR3: TGCAGTGCTTTAAAGGGCGAGGCAGATACGCAGTATTTT.

The chain has TRBV7-8 and TRBJ2-7, with D perhaps TRBD2 (6 bases). The CDR3 is 16 amino acids. V was trimmed by 5 bases and J by 2 bases, leaving 19 bases between them. From germline, CDR1 is SGHVS and CDR2 FQNEAQ. The CDR3 spells CASSPFRAGLTYEQYF. CDR3 nucleotides: TGTGCCAGCAGCCCGTTCAGAGCGGGTCTAACCTACGAGCAGTACTTC.

Turning to this clonotype: This may come from a read error, since a much larger clone is one base off. This chain uses TRBV10-3 with TRBJ2-2; D gene unclear. Trimming shortened V by 6 bases and J by 8 bases, and 7 bases separated the two germline ends. The CDR3 is 11 residues long. Germline V gives CDR1 ENHRY, CDR2 SYGVKD. The CDR3 DNA is TGTGCCATCAGATCAAGAGGGGAGCTGTTTTTT. It encodes CAIRSRGELFF.

This clonotype was seen at least ten times. The chain employs TRBV30 and TRBJ2-7; TRBD1 or TRBD2 may be the D gene (6 bases each). Looked up from germline, CDR1 is GTSNPN and CDR2 is SVGIG (reference sequence). With 2 bases removed from V and 1 base from J, the gap between germline ends came to 15 bases. This CDR3 region has 15 residues. CDR3 protein: CAWSIGGLKSYEQYF. CDR3 nucleotides: TGTGCCTGGAGTATCGGGGGCCTAAAATCCTACGAGCAGTACTTC.

The sample holds many counts of this clonotype. The chain has TRBV30 and TRBJ2-7; D is possibly TRBD1 or TRBD2 (6 bases each). V was shortened by 0 bases and J by 4 bases, with 16 bases between the two germline ends. This CDR3 is 15 amino acids long. Germline-derived CDR1 and CDR2 are GTSNPN and SVGIG (reference sequence). The CDR3 nucleotides are TGTGCCTGGAGTGTACGGGGGCAGGGTGGGTACGAGCAGTACTTC. This gives the protein CAWSVRGQGGYEQYF.

To note about this clonotype: Given a much more abundant clone one base away, this may be a read error. The chain couples TRBV4-2 to TRBJ1-6, with 10 bases identical to TRBD1. Germline CDR1 and CDR2: LGHNA and YNFKEQ. The CDR3 has 15 amino acids. CDR3 region: CASSPRDRGNSSLHF. Written as DNA, the CDR3 is TGTGCCAGCAGCCCCCGGGACAGGGGTAATTCATCCCTCCACTTT.

This clonotype was seen many times. The rearrangement links TRBV7-6 to TRBJ2-1; D tentatively reads TRBD1 or TRBD2 (5 bases each). The ends were cut back, 0 bases at V and 9 bases at J, with 18 bases in the middle. The CDR3 has 16 amino acids. The germline CDR1 and CDR2 sequences are SGHVS and FNYEAQ. The CDR3 reads CASSLAPPGRIGEQFF. The CDR3 DNA follows: TGTGCCAGCAGCTTAGCCCCCCCGGGGCGTATAGGTGAGCAGTTCTTC.

This clonotype has only a few counts. The chain combines TRBV4-2 with TRBJ2-7; the match to TRBD2 covers 8 bases. The CDR3 runs to 14 residues. The germline V gene encodes CDR1 LGHNA and CDR2 YNFKEQ. After removal of 2 bases from V and 1 base from J, the junction contained 1 base not matched to a gene. The CDR3 reads CASSQQRESYEQYF. In DNA form, the CDR3 reads TGTGCCAGCAGCCAACAGCGGGAGTCCTACGAGCAGTACTTC.

This chain links TRBV5-1 with TRBJ2-1; 10 nucleotides line up with TRBD2. Germline assignment: CDR1 SGHRS and CDR2 YFSETQ. The CDR3 is 16 amino acids. Trimming removed 0 bases from V and 9 bases from J; junction bases left unmatched: 9. CDR3 region: CASSLAGTSESGEQFF. The CDR3 DNA sequence: TGCGCCAGCAGCTTGGCGGGGACTAGCGAGAGCGGTGAGCAGTTCTTC.

Worth noting for this clonotype: A read error may produce the germline difference seen at one junction end. The gene calls are TRBV14 and TRBJ2-7, with D possibly matching TRBD1 (5 bases). Looked up from germline, CDR1 is SGHDN and CDR2 is FVKESK. CDR3 size: 13 residues. CDR3: CANSQARDYEQYF. DNA for the CDR3: TGTGCCAACAGCCAAGCCAGGGACTACGAGCAGTACTTC.

This clonotype has just a few counts. This chain joins TRBV12-3 or TRBV12-4 and TRBJ1-6, with 10 bases lining up with TRBD1. This CDR3 spans 14 amino acids. The J segment lost 9 bases and the V segment lost 6 bases, leaving 5 bases of the junction unmatched. The CDR3 loop is CASSTGTGVSPLHF. For the CDR3, the DNA is TGTGCCAGCAGCACCGGGACAGGGGTTTCACCCCTCCACTTT.

Many counts were recorded for this clonotype. The gene calls are TRBV20-1 and TRBJ2-1; no clear D. Germline loops: CDR1 DFQATT, CDR2 SNEGSKA (reference sequence). The CDR3 contains 14 residues. The germline V and J ends were trimmed by 3 bases and 0 bases, with 9 bases remaining between them. The CDR3 DNA follows: TGCAGTGCTAGTTTAGAGAGCTCCTACAATGAGCAGTTCTTC. As protein: CSASLESSYNEQFF.

This clonotype was counted many times. V and J are TRBV27 and TRBJ2-7; 9 bases agree with TRBD2. Trimming removed 2 bases from V and 6 bases from J; junction bases left unmatched: 2. The CDR3 totals 13 residues. Germline assignment: CDR1 MNHEY and CDR2 SMNVEV (reference sequence). The CDR3 DNA reads TGTGCCAGCAGTTTAGTAGCGGGGGTCGAGCAGTACTTC. It yields the protein CASSLVAGVEQYF.

This clonotype has a count of ten or more. The chain employs TRBV2 and TRBJ2-6, with TRBD2 as a possible D gene (6 bases). Germline V gives CDR1 SNHLY, CDR2 FYNNEI. This CDR3 comprises 13 residues. Trimming took 5 bases from V and 10 from J, leaving 12 bases between them. The CDR3 bases are TGTGCCAGCAGTCCGGGACTCAGGAACGTCCTGACTTTC. Translating gives CASSPGLRNVLTF.

This clonotype came up many times. This chain uses TRBV12-3 or TRBV12-4 with TRBJ1-4; TRBD1 agrees at 9 bases. This CDR3 is built from 13 residues. The junction had 11 bases not matched to a gene; V was cut back by 7 bases and J by 14 bases. The CDR3 here is CASTQTGQGMLFF. The CDR3 DNA reads TGTGCCAGCACCCAGACTGGACAGGGGATGCTGTTTTTT.

This clonotype was picked up many times. The V call is TRBV7-9, the J call TRBJ1-2; TRBD1 matches 9 bases. V trimming: 4 bases; J trimming: 8 bases; junction bases outside the gene matches: 17. Germline V gene data show CDR1 as SEHNR and CDR2 as FQNEAQ (reference sequence). The CDR3 length is 17 residues. CDR3 sequence: CASSSARARDRVRGYTF. As DNA, the CDR3 is TGTGCCAGCAGCTCCGCTCGCGCTCGGGACAGGGTGCGCGGCTACACCTTC.

There are many counts of this clonotype. The J gene is TRBJ1-6, the V gene TRBV23-1; 11 bases are shared with TRBD1. Being an ORF, TRBV23-1 has a function that is uncertain. There are 18 residues in the CDR3. The V gene end was trimmed by 0 bases and the J gene end by 1 base; junction bases not matched to a gene: 2. For the CDR3, the DNA is TGCGCCAGCAGTCAATCCGGACAGGGGGCATCCTATAATTCACCCCTCCACTTT. Protein sequence: CASSQSGQGASYNSPLHF.

This chain links TRBV29-1 with TRBJ2-7; 10 bases map to TRBD1. Germline CDR1 and CDR2: SQVTM and ANQGSEA. The CDR3 contains 13 residues. V lost 4 bases and J lost 7; bases outside the gene matches: 7. The CDR3 sequence: CSVGGQGTREQYF. The CDR3, as DNA: TGCAGCGTTGGGGGACAGGGGACACGGGAGCAGTACTTC.

This clonotype was seen repeatedly, ten times or more. The chain recombines TRBV20-1 with TRBJ1-2; D gene unclear. V dropped 4 bases and J dropped 4 bases, with 16 bases sitting between them. CDR3 length: 14 residues. Per germline, CDR1 DFQATT and CDR2 SNEGSKA (reference sequence). The CDR3 coding sequence is TGCAGTGCTACGGATCGAAGGGAGAGCTATGGCTACACCTTC. Translation: CSATDRRESYGYTF.

This clonotype was seen many times. CDR3 nucleotides: TGTGCCAGCAGCCAAGCAGGGGGCAACAATGAGCAGTTCTTC. It yields the protein CASSQAGGNNEQFF. The chain couples TRBV4-2 to TRBJ2-1, with 8 bases that match TRBD1. Per germline, CDR1 LGHNA and CDR2 YNFKEQ. The CDR3 has 14 amino acids. J gave up 5 bases and V 1 base, and 1 base lay outside the gene matches.

This clonotype was observed at least ten times. This chain uses TRBV5-1 with TRBJ2-7; D is possibly TRBD1 (6 bases). From germline, CDR1 is SGHRS and CDR2 YFSETQ. Trimming removed 4 bases at V and 2 bases at J, with 13 bases between. The CDR3 spans 14 residues. The CDR3 reads CASSEGTGTYEQYF. The DNA for the CDR3 is TGCGCCAGCAGCGAGGGTACAGGGACCTACGAGCAGTACTTC.

This clonotype was found a few times. The V call is TRBV28, the J call TRBJ2-7; 8 bases fit TRBD1. Trimming removed 2 bases from V and 3 bases from J; junction bases left unmatched: 6. Germline V gene lookup returns CDR1 MDHEN and CDR2 SYDVKM. This CDR3 spans 15 amino acids. Written as DNA, the CDR3 is TGTGCCAGCAGTTTAGGGGGACAGGTCTTCTACGAGCAGTACTTC. Translation gives CASSLGGQVFYEQYF.

V usage is TRBV5-4 and J usage is TRBJ2-1; D is undetermined. The V gene lost 5 bases and the J gene lost 0 bases, with 9 bases spanning the gap. The CDR3 loop spans 14 amino acids. Germline CDR1 and CDR2: SGHNT and YYREEE (reference sequence). The DNA for the CDR3 is TGTGCCAGCAGTCCGGAGAGCTCCTACAATGAGCAGTTCTTC. Translating gives CASSPESSYNEQFF. The complete variable domain, with remaining parts taken from reference TRBV5-4 and TRBJ2-1, reads ETGVTQSPTHLIKTRGQQVTLRCSSQSGHNTVSWYQQALGQGPQFIFQYYREEENGRGNFPPRFSGLQFPNYSSELNVNALELDDSALYLCASSPESSYNEQFFGPGTRLTVL.

This clonotype was found many times. The rearrangement uses TRBV7-9 and TRBJ2-7, with 8 nucleotides matching TRBD1. The CDR3 consists of 13 residues. Germline loops: CDR1 SEHNR, CDR2 FQNEAQ (reference sequence). V gave up 6 bases and J gave up 5 bases; unmatched junction bases: 6. In DNA form, the CDR3 reads TGTGCCAGCAGTAACAGGGGGTCCCACGAGCAGTACTTC. Translating it yields CASSNRGSHEQYF.

In its sample, this clonotype was seen many times. DNA for the CDR3: TGTGCCAGCAGTGACAGGGGGCGGTATGATACGCAGTATTTT. This sequence encodes CASSDRGRYDTQYF. V usage is TRBV2 and J usage is TRBJ2-3, with TRBD1 identical over 8 bases. Germline V gives CDR1 SNHLY, CDR2 FYNNEI. This CDR3 is 14 amino acids long. V lost 3 bases and J lost 6; bases outside the gene matches: 5.

This clonotype appeared many times. V gene TRBV20-1 combines with J gene TRBJ1-4, with no clear D. Germline CDR1 reads DFQATT; CDR2 reads SNEGSKA (reference sequence). The CDR3 runs to 16 residues. V was pared by 0 bases and J by 0 bases, with 11 bases between. CDR3 amino acids: CSARDGNTATNEKLFF. CDR3 bases: TGCAGTGCTAGAGACGGGAACACGGCAACTAATGAAAAACTGTTTTTT.

This chain links TRBV5-6 with TRBJ2-3, with D possibly being TRBD1 or TRBD2 (5 bases each). The germline gives CDR1 SGHDT, CDR2 YYEEEE. V lost 3 bases and J 2 bases, leaving 13 bases between the germline ends. CDR3 length: 15 amino acids. CDR3 coding DNA: TGTGCCAGCAGCTGGGACGGATCGCCCACAGATACGCAGTATTTT. It yields the protein CASSWDGSPTDTQYF. Full variable domain (rest looked up from reference TRBV5-6 and TRBJ2-3): DAGVTQSPTHLIKTRGQQVTLRCSPKSGHDTVSWYQQALGQGPQFIFQYYEEEERQRGNFPDRFSGHQFPNYSSELNVNALLLGDSALYLCASSWDGSPTDTQYFGPGTRLTVL.

This clonotype was seen more than once but under ten times. This chain uses TRBV11-2 with TRBJ2-1, with 8 bases that match TRBD2. Germline V gene lookup returns CDR1 SGHAT and CDR2 FQNNGV. The CDR3 length is 19 residues. V gave up 6 bases and J gave up 0 bases; unmatched junction bases: 16. The DNA of the CDR3 is TGTGCCAGCAGAGGAGGAGTTGGGCTAGCGGGCTTCTCCTACAATGAGCAGTTCTTC. Amino acid sequence: CASRGGVGLAGFSYNEQFF.

This clonotype was seen many times. The chain couples TRBV6-1 to TRBJ1-6, with D possibly TRBD1 on 6 matching bases. There are 17 residues in the CDR3. V lost 6 bases and J 3 bases, leaving 18 bases between the germline ends. Germline CDR1 reads MNHNS; CDR2 reads SASEGT. The CDR3 loop reads CASSMGDRSIYNSPLHF. The CDR3 DNA reads as TGTGCCAGCAGCATGGGAGACAGGTCGATCTATAATTCACCCCTCCACTTT.